The next 22 T cell receptor beta chains were all read from a single sample in a study of shared clonotypes between healthy human individuals. The table came from immunoSEQ multiplex PCR; TCRdb's copy has only in-frame clones and leaves some out. The table lists approximately 2.1 million clones, more than 85% of them singletons, with 0.3% to 0.4% in the top ten. Sequences were obtained from naive CD4+ T cells from PBMCs. Subset given: CD45RA+ positively selected. These TCRs come from a man aged 18 to 35 in good health. Some clones in this sample may be carry-over from other donors' samples.

V is TRBV7-2 and J is TRBJ1-5; D not resolved. Trimming stripped 1 base from V and 2 bases from J, with 15 bases between. Germline V gene data show CDR1 as SGHTA and CDR2 as FQGNSA. The CDR3 has 17 amino acids. The CDR3 DNA reads TGTGCCAGCAGCTTAGGTTTTCGTGCTGGGGGCAATCAGCCCCAGCATTTT. It yields the protein CASSLGFRAGGNQPQHF.

V and J are TRBV19 and TRBJ1-1, with 8 bases that match TRBD1. CDR1 LNHDA and CDR2 SQIVND come from the germline V gene (reference sequence). V dropped 10 bases and J dropped 1; count of bases not matched to a gene: 5. The CDR3 is 13 amino acids. CDR3 amino acids: CATGGDRNTEAFF. The DNA of the CDR3 is TGTGCCACAGGGGGCGATCGGAACACTGAAGCTTTCTTT. Looking up the rest from reference TRBV19 and TRBJ1-1 gives the full variable domain: DGGITQSPKYLFRKEGQNVTLSCEQNLNHDAMYWYRQDPGQGLRLIYYSQIVNDFQKGDIAEGYSVSREKKESFPLTVTSAQKNPTAFYLCATGGDRNTEAFFGQGTRLTVV.

This chain joins TRBV27 and TRBJ2-7; 9 bases line up with TRBD1. Losses at the gene ends were 2 bases for V and 5 bases for J; bases not matched to a gene: 7. Germline V gene lookup returns CDR1 MNHEY and CDR2 SMNVEV (reference sequence). CDR3 length: 15 residues. CDR3 sequence reads: CASSLQPGTGHEQYF. The DNA for the CDR3 is TGTGCCAGCAGTTTACAACCTGGGACAGGGCACGAGCAGTACTTC.

The chain employs TRBV9 and TRBJ2-2, with D unresolved. The V and J ends lost 0 bases and 6 bases respectively, with 15 bases between them. The length of the CDR3 is 16 residues. Germline V gene sequence: CDR1 SGDLS, CDR2 YYNGEE. The CDR3 region is CASSVARGWSAGELFF. CDR3 DNA: TGTGCCAGCAGCGTAGCACGAGGCTGGTCAGCCGGGGAGCTGTTTTTT.

The chain is built from TRBV28 and TRBJ2-1; the match to TRBD2 covers 8 bases. The V segment lost 7 bases and the J segment 7 bases; nucleotides outside the gene matches: 15. Germline assignment: CDR1 MDHEN and CDR2 SYDVKM. This CDR3 contains 16 residues. Written as DNA, the CDR3 is TGTGCCAGCACAATGGCGGGAACGGGAGGGAAAAATGAGCAGTTCTTC. Its protein is CASTMAGTGGKNEQFF.

As to this clone: The same CDR3 can be traced to other DNA sequences in this sample. The chain couples TRBV29-1 to TRBJ2-5; TRBD1 is a possible D gene (5 bases). The CDR3 has 12 amino acids. V was clipped by 6 bases and J by 3 bases, with 11 bases between them. The germline gives CDR1 SQVTM, CDR2 ANQGSEA. The CDR3 spells CSVAPTEETQYF. CDR3 DNA sequence: TGCAGCGTCGCACCGACAGAAGAGACCCAGTACTTC.

This chain connects TRBV7-2 to TRBJ1-5, with 9 bases fitting TRBD1. Per the germline V gene, CDR1 is SGHTA and CDR2 is FQGNSA. The CDR3 covers 15 residues. V trimming: 4 bases; J trimming: 1 base; junction bases outside the gene matches: 2. This CDR3 reads CASSSGQGSNQPQHF. The CDR3 nucleotides read TGTGCCAGCAGCTCAGGACAGGGGAGCAATCAGCCCCAGCATTTT. Full variable domain (remainder filled in from reference TRBV7-2 and TRBJ1-5): GAGVSQSPSNKVTEKGKDVELRCDPISGHTALYWYRQSLGQGLEFLIYFQGNSAPDKSGLPSDRFSAERTGGSVSTLTIQRTQQEDSAVYLCASSSGQGSNQPQHFGDGTRLSIL.

J is TRBJ2-3 and V is TRBV7-3; D is possibly TRBD1 (6 bases). CDR1 and CDR2 (germline): SGHTA, FQGTGA. V was cut by 5 bases and J by 6 bases, with 12 bases left in between. This CDR3 contains 13 residues. This CDR3 is CASSATGADTQYF. CDR3 in DNA: TGTGCCAGCAGCGCGACAGGCGCGGATACGCAGTATTTT.

The rearrangement joins TRBV7-8 to TRBJ2-3, with TRBD2 as a possible D gene (6 bases). This CDR3 is built from 15 residues. Trimming left V 4 bases short and J 2 bases short, with 13 bases between. Germline assignment: CDR1 SGHVS and CDR2 FQNEAQ. The CDR3 protein is CASSSDYLPTDTQYF. As DNA, the CDR3 is TGTGCCAGCAGCTCGGACTACCTTCCCACAGATACGCAGTATTTT.

This clone has only one observation. The chain employs TRBV20-1 and TRBJ2-5; tentative D call: TRBD1 (6 bases). The CDR3 length is 11 residues. The ends were cut back, 3 bases at V and 9 bases at J, with 11 bases in the middle. The germline V gene has CDR1 DFQATT and CDR2 SNEGSKA (reference sequence). The CDR3 DNA follows: TGCAGTGCTAGTGGGACACAACCCCAGTACTTC. Translating gives CSASGTQPQYF.

A word on this clone: Other DNA variants within this sample encode the same CDR3. The chain links TRBV30 to TRBJ1-2; the match to TRBD1 covers 9 bases. CDR1 and CDR2 (germline): GTSNPN, SVGIG (reference sequence). The J segment lost 4 bases and the V segment lost 3 bases, leaving 3 bases of the junction unmatched. The CDR3 covers 13 residues. The CDR3 reads CAWRATGGYGYTF. The CDR3 DNA follows: TGTGCCTGGAGGGCGACAGGGGGCTATGGCTACACCTTC.

This clone was observed a single time. This rearrangement joins TRBV4-2 to TRBJ1-4, with TRBD1 identical over 8 bases. With 1 base clipped from V and 7 bases from J, the junction kept 5 bases outside the gene matches. The germline V gene has CDR1 LGHNA and CDR2 YNFKEQ. This CDR3 comprises 15 residues. CDR3: CASSQGNDRGEKLFF. CDR3 bases: TGTGCCAGCAGCCAAGGGAATGACAGGGGTGAAAAACTGTTTTTT.

The V call is TRBV10-1, the J call TRBJ1-1; D not resolved. Per germline, CDR1 WNHNN and CDR2 SYGVQD (reference sequence). The CDR3 extends over 15 amino acids. Deletions cut 5 bases from V and 4 bases from J, with 17 bases between. In DNA, the CDR3 is TGCGCCAGCAGTTTAGCTGGAAGTAAGAGCACTGAAGCTTTCTTT. It is translated as CASSLAGSKSTEAFF.

This sequence joins TRBV11-3 and TRBJ2-3; perhaps TRBD2 as D (5 bases). The CDR3 sequence is 12 residues long. Germline V lookup: CDR1 SGHNT, CDR2 YENEEA. The V and J ends lost 3 bases and 5 bases respectively, with 6 bases between them. CDR3 nucleotide sequence: TGTGCCAGCAGCTTCGAGGGAGATACGCAGTATTTT. The encoded protein is CASSFEGDTQYF.

This chain joins TRBV11-2 and TRBJ2-1; TRBD2 matches 8 bases. The germline CDR1 and CDR2 sequences are SGHAT and FQNNGV. With V trimmed by 4 bases and J by 1 base, 6 bases remained unmatched. The CDR3 extends over 16 amino acids. DNA for the CDR3: TGTGCCAGCAGCTACACAGCGGGAGCGTCCTACAATGAGCAGTTCTTC. It is translated as CASSYTAGASYNEQFF.

The rearrangement uses TRBV5-1 and TRBJ1-4; D remains unclear. The V gene lost 5 bases and the J gene lost 4 bases, with 15 bases spanning the gap. Germline V gene sequence: CDR1 SGHRS, CDR2 YFSETQ. This CDR3 is built from 15 residues. The CDR3 nucleotides are TGCGCCAGCAGTATAAACCCCCGGGTTAATGAAAAACTGTTTTTT. Translated, it gives CASSINPRVNEKLFF.

This chain uses TRBV7-9 with TRBJ2-5; no reliable D call. Germline lookup yields CDR1 SEHNR and CDR2 FQNEAQ (reference sequence). Trimming removed 1 base from V and 4 bases from J, with 7 bases in between. The CDR3 is 13 residues long. As DNA, the CDR3 is TGTGCCAGCAGCTTAGGCACAACAGAGACCCAGTACTTC. This codes for CASSLGTTETQYF. Drawing the rest from reference TRBV7-9 and TRBJ2-5, the complete variable domain is DTGVSQNPRHKITKRGQNVTFRCDPISEHNRLYWYRQTLGQGPEFLTYFQNEAQLEKSRLLSDRFSAERPKGSFSTLEIQRTEQGDSAMYLCASSLGTTETQYFGPGTRLLVL.

The gene calls are TRBV27 and TRBJ1-5; D not certain. CDR3 size: 15 residues. Trimming took 0 bases from V and 3 from J, leaving 9 bases between them. Germline CDR1 is MNHEY and CDR2 is SMNVEV (reference sequence). The CDR3 nucleotides read TGTGCCAGCAGTTTATCATCCCAGCCCAATCAGCCCCAGCATTTT. This translates into CASSLSSQPNQPQHF.

Notes on this clone: Different DNA sequences within this sample yield the same CDR3. The gene calls are TRBV29-1 and TRBJ1-2; D is unclear. Germline V CDR1 and CDR2: SQVTM, ANQGSEA. The CDR3 consists of 9 residues. The germline V and J ends were trimmed by 3 bases and 8 bases, with 4 bases remaining between them. CDR3 residues: CSVEGGYTF. Written as DNA, the CDR3 is TGCAGCGTTGAGGGGGGCTACACCTTC.

This chain links TRBV25-1 with TRBJ1-3; weak D call: TRBD1 (5 bases). The CDR3 contains 15 residues. CDR1 and CDR2 (germline): MGHDK, SYGVNS. V was shortened by 3 bases and J by 0 bases, with 9 bases between the two germline ends. The CDR3 here is CASSEGLSSGNTIYF. The CDR3 region has the DNA TGTGCCAGCAGTGAGGGACTGAGCTCTGGAAACACCATATATTTT.

The chain uses TRBV5-1 and TRBJ2-2; D is unclear. V was cut by 5 bases and J by 1 base, with 9 bases left in between. CDR1 is SGHRS, CDR2 YFSETQ, per germline. The CDR3 is 14 residues long. In DNA, the CDR3 is TGCGCCAGCAGTGAAGGGTTGAACACCGGGGAGCTGTTTTTT. Protein: CASSEGLNTGELFF. Looking up the rest from reference TRBV5-1 and TRBJ2-2 gives the full variable domain: KAGVTQTPRYLIKTRGQQVTLSCSPISGHRSVSWYQQTPGQGLQFLFEYFSETQRNKGNFPGRFSGRQFSNSRSEMNVSTLELGDSALYLCASSEGLNTGELFFGEGSRLTVL.

V and J are TRBV12-5 and TRBJ2-5; 11 nucleotides align to TRBD2. This CDR3 spans 15 amino acids. Per germline, CDR1 LGHNT and CDR2 FRNRAP. The ends lost 6 bases at V and 0 bases at J; junction bases unmatched: 3. For the CDR3, the DNA is TGTGCTAGTGGAAAGACTAGCGGGGACCAAGAGACCCAGTACTTC. This translates into CASGKTSGDQETQYF.